The 2 T cell receptor beta chains below were found in one sample sequenced in a study of T cells in Graves' hyperthyroidism and ophthalmopathy. Amplification of TCR beta CDR3 regions was performed using RNA transcripts as template. The study used the HTBI primer set for a first-round RT-PCR of the TCR CDR3. TCRdb re-derived calls from the multiplex PCR reads in MiXCR, one entry per CDR3 protein. The profile shows hundreds of thousands of distinct CDR3 sequences, 15% to 20% of them singletons. Material for sequencing was blood. The receptors here all came from a woman aged 25 to 39 with Graves' hyperthyroidism.

The chain recombines TRBV9 with TRBJ1-2, with 8 bases lining up with TRBD1. V lost 1 base and J lost 8; bases outside the gene matches: 7. The CDR3 is 14 residues long. Germline V gene lookup returns CDR1 SGDLS and CDR2 YYNGEE. CDR3 sequence reads: CASSVQGASVGYTF. CDR3 nucleotides: TGTGCCAGCAGCGTACAGGGGGCGAGCGTAGGCTACACCTTC.

This clonotype was seen many times. The V and J genes are TRBV6-2 or TRBV6-3 and TRBJ2-5; D is unresolved. The CDR3 length is 14 residues. Germline V gene sequence: CDR1 MNHEY, CDR2 SVGEGT. Between the trimmed V and J ends, which lost 5 bases and 5 bases, there was a span of 15 bases. The CDR3 coding sequence is TGTGCCAGCAGTCACGACATCGGTGTGGAGACCCAGTACTTC. Residues: CASSHDIGVETQYF.